This TCR beta chain was sequenced in a study of T cell changes during pregnancy in multiple sclerosis. The CDR3 contains 12 residues. Germline values: CDR1 SGHNT, CDR2 YYREEE (reference sequence). Trimming took 0 bases from V and 10 from J, leaving 10 bases between them. Profiled with immunoSEQ multiplex PCR; TCRdb holds only in-frame clones, not every one. Counted here are more than 25,000 clones, 92% occurring once; the ten biggest clones make up around 5%. The chain uses TRBV5-4 and TRBJ1-2; no clear D. The source of this sequence is a female donor in good health, enrolled as a control in a pregnancy study. Sequencing used peripheral blood, obtained in the first trimester of pregnancy. CDR3 protein: CASSLDQATYTF. DNA for the CDR3: TGTGCCAGCAGCTTGGATCAAGCCACCTACACCTTC.